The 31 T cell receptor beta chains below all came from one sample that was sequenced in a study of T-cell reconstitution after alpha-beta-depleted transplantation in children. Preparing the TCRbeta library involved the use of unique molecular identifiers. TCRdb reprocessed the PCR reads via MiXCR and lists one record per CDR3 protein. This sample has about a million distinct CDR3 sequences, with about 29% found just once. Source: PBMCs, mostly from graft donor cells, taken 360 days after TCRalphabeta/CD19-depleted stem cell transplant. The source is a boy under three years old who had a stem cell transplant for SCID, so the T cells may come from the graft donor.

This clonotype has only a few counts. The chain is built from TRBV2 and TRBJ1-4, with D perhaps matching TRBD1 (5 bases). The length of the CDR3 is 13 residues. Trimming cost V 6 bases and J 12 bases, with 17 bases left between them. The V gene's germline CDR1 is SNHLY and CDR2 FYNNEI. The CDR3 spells CASRGRGRVELFF. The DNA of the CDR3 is TGTGCCAGCAGGGGCCGGGGCAGGGTCGAACTGTTTTTT.

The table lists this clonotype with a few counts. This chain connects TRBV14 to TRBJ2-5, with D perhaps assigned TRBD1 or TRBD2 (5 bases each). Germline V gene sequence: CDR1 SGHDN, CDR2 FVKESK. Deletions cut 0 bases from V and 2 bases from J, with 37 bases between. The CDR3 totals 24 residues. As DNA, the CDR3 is TGTGCCAGCAGCCAAGAGACAGTTGGGATACCCGTCACATATAGATGGGGGATACAAGAGACCCAGTACTTC. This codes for CASSQETVGIPVTYRWGIQETQYF.

CDR3 amino acids: CASSYPRQNTGELFF. CDR3 DNA: TGTGCCAGCAGCTATCCCCGACAGAACACCGGGGAGCTGTTTTTT. The V call is TRBV12-3 or TRBV12-4, the J call TRBJ2-2, with D uncertain. V was clipped by 6 bases and J by 1 base, with 12 bases between them. CDR3 size: 15 residues.

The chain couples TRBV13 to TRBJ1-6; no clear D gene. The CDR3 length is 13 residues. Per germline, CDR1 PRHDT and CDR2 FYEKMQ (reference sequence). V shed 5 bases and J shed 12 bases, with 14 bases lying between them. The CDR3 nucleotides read TGTGCCAGCAGCCCTGGGCCCTTGGGACCCCTCCACTTT. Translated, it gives CASSPGPLGPLHF.

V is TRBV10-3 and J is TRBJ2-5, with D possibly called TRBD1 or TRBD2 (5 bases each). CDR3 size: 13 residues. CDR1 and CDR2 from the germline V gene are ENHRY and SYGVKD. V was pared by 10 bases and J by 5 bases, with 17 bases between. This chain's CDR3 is CASGRERWETQYF. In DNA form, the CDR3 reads TGTGCCAGCGGCAGGGAGAGGTGGGAGACCCAGTACTTC.

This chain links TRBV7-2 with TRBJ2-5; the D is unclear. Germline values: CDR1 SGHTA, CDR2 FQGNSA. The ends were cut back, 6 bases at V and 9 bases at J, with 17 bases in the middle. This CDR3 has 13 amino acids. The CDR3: CASRSSQAVAQYF. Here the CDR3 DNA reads TGTGCCAGCAGAAGCTCCCAGGCGGTGGCCCAGTACTTC.

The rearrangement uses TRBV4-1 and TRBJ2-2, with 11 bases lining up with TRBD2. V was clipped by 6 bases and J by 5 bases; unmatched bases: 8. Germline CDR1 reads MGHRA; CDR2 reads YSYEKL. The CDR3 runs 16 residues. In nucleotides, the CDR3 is TGCGCCAGCAGTCCTCGACTAGCGGGGAGAACCGGGGAGCTGTTTTTT. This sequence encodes CASSPRLAGRTGELFF.

Here the CDR3 reads CASSASRGSGQETQYF. The CDR3 DNA is TGCGCCAGCAGCGCCTCCCGGGGGTCGGGACAAGAGACCCAGTACTTC. This chain connects TRBV5-1 to TRBJ2-5; TRBD2 might be the D (6 bases). With 4 bases removed from V and 2 bases from J, the gap between germline ends came to 18 bases. Germline V gene data show CDR1 as SGHRS and CDR2 as YFSETQ. The CDR3 sequence is 16 residues long. The whole variable domain, filled in from reference TRBV5-1 and TRBJ2-5, reads KAGVTQTPRYLIKTRGQQVTLSCSPISGHRSVSWYQQTPGQGLQFLFEYFSETQRNKGNFPGRFSGRQFSNSRSEMNVSTLELGDSALYLCASSASRGSGQETQYFGPGTRLLVL.

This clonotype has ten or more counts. CDR3 nucleotides: TGTGCCACCAGTGATAGGTCCGGACAGGGGTGGCGCGGCTACACCTTC. Amino acids: CATSDRSGQGWRGYTF. The rearrangement uses TRBV24-1 and TRBJ1-2; the match to TRBD1 covers 9 bases. The J segment lost 8 bases and the V segment lost 3 bases, leaving 12 bases of the junction unmatched. Germline V gives CDR1 KGHDR, CDR2 SFDVKD. CDR3 size: 16 residues.

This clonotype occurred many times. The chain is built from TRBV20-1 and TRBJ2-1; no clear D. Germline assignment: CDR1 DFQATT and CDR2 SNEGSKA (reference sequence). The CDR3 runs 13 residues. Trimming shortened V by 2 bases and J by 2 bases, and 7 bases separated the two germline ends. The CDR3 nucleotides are TGCAGTGCTAGATCGTATACCTACAATGAGCAGTTCTTC. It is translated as CSARSYTYNEQFF.

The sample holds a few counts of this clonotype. CDR3 in DNA: TGCAGTGCTAGAGATAGGAGTAGCGGCCTCTACAATGAGCAGTTCTTC. It is translated as CSARDRSSGLYNEQFF. J is TRBJ2-1 and V is TRBV20-1; possible D gene TRBD2, 6 bases. This CDR3 has 16 amino acids. V was shortened by 0 bases and J by 3 bases, with 15 bases between the two germline ends. The V gene's germline CDR1 is DFQATT and CDR2 SNEGSKA (reference sequence).

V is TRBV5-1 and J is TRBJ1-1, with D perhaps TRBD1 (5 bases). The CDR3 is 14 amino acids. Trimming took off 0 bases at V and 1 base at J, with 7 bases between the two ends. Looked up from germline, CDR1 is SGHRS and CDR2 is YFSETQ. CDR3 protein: CASSLDQGNTEAFF. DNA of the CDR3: TGCGCCAGCAGCTTGGATCAGGGGAACACTGAAGCTTTCTTT.

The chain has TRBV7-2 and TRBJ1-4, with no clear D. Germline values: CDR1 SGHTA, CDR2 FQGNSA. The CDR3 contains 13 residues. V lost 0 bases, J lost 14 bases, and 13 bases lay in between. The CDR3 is CASSLAGGGRLFF. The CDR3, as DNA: TGTGCCAGCAGCTTAGCGGGAGGAGGTCGGCTGTTTTTT.

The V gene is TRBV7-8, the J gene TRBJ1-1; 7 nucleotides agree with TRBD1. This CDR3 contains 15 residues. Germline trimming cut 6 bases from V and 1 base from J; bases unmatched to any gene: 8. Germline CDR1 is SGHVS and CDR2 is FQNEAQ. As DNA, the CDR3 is TGTGCCAGCAGTCGACTGACAGGGAGGAACACTGAAGCTTTCTTT. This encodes CASSRLTGRNTEAFF.

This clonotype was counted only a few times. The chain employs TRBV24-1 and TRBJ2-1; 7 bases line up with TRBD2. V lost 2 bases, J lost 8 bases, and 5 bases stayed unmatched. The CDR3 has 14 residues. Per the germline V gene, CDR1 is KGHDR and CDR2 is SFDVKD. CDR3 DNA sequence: TGTGCCACCAGTGATTGGGGGGGAAAACATGAGCAGTTCTTC. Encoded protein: CATSDWGGKHEQFF.

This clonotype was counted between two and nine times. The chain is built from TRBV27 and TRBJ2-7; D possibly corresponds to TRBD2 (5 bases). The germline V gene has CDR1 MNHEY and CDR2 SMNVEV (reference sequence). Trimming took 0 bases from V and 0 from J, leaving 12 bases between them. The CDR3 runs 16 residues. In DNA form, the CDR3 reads TGTGCCAGCAGTTTATCAATCCAAGGGAGCTCCTACGAGCAGTACTTC. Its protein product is CASSLSIQGSSYEQYF.

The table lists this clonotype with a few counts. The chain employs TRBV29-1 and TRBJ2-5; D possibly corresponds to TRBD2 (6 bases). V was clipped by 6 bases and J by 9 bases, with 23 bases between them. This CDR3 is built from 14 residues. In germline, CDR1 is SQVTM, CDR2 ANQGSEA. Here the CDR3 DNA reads TGCAGCGTCGTAGACGGACTATCCTCGATGGCCCAGTACTTC. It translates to CSVVDGLSSMAQYF.

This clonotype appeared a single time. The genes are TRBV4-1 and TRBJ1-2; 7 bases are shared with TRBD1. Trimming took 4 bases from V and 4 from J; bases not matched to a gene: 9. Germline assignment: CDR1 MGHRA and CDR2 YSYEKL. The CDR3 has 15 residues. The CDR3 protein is CASSPREGAGYGYTF. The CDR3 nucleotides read TGCGCCAGCAGCCCCCGGGAGGGGGCCGGCTATGGCTACACCTTC.

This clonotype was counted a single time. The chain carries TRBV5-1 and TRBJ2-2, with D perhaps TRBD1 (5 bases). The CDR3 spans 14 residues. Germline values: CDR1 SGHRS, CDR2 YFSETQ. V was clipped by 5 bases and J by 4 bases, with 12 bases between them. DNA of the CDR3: TGCGCCAGCAGGGGAATAAGGGGCACCGGGGAGCTGTTTTTT. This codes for CASRGIRGTGELFF.

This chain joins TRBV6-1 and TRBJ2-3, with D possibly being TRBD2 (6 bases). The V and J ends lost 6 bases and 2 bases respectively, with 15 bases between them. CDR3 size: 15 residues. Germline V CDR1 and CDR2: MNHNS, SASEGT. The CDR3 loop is CASRRDSGPTDTQYF. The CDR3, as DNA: TGTGCCAGCAGAAGGGATAGCGGTCCCACAGATACGCAGTATTTT.

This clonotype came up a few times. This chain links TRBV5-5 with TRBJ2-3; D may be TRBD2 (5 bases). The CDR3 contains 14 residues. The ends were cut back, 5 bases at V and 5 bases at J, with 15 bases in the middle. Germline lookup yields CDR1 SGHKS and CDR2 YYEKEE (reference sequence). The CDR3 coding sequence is TGTGCCAGCAGGGGGTACCGGGGTGGAGATACGCAGTATTTT. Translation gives CASRGYRGGDTQYF.

CDR3: CASSLVTGDTEAFF. Here the CDR3 DNA reads TGCGCCAGCAGCTTGGTTACAGGGGACACTGAAGCTTTCTTT. The chain joins TRBV5-1 to TRBJ1-1; 7 bases agree with TRBD1. V trimming: 0 bases; J trimming: 3 bases; junction bases outside the gene matches: 2. The CDR3 consists of 14 residues. The germline V gene encodes CDR1 SGHRS and CDR2 YFSETQ.

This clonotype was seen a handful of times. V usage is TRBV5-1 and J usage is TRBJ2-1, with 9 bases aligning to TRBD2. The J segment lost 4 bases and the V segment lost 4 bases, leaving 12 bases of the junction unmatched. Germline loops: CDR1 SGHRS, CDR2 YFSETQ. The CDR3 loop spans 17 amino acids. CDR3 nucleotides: TGCGCCAGCAGCACTCGGGGGGAGACTAGCGGTTACAATGAGCAGTTCTTC. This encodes CASSTRGETSGYNEQFF.

CDR3 nucleotide sequence: TGTGCCAGCAGCTTGGATCCAGGGATAAGAATAGAGAACACTGAAGCTTTCTTT. Translating gives CASSLDPGIRIENTEAFF. The chain joins TRBV13 to TRBJ1-1, with TRBD1 as a possible D gene (5 bases). Germline lookup yields CDR1 PRHDT and CDR2 FYEKMQ (reference sequence). This CDR3 contains 18 residues. V lost 3 bases and J 1 base, leaving 21 bases between the germline ends.

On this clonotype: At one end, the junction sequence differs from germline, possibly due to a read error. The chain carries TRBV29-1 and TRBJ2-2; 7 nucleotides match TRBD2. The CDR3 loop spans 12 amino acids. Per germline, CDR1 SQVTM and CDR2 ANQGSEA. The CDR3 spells CSVGRTSGELFF. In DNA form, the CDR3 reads TGTAGCGTTGGTCGGACTAGCGGGGAGCTGTTTTTT.

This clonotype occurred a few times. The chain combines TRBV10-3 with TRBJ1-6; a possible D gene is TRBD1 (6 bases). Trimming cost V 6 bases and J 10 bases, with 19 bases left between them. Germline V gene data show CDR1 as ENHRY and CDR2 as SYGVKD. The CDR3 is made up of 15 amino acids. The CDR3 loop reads CAIRQDSTLRSPLHF. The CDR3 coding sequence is TGTGCCATCAGGCAGGACAGCACGCTTCGGTCACCCCTCCACTTT.

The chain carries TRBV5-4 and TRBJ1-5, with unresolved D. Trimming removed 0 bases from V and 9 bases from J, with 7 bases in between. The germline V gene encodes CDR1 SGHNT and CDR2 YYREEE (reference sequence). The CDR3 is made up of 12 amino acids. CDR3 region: CASSLGIGPQHF. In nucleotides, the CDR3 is TGTGCCAGCAGCTTGGGTATCGGGCCCCAGCATTTT.

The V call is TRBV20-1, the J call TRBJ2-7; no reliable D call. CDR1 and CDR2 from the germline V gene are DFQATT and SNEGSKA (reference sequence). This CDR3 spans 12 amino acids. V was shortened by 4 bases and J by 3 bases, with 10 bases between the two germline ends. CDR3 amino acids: CSATHRDYEQYF. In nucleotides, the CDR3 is TGCAGTGCTACTCACAGAGACTACGAGCAGTACTTC.

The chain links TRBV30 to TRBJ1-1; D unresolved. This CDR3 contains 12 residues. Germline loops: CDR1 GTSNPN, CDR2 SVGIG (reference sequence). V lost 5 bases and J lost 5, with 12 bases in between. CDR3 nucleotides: TGTGCCTGGTCTCTCGTAGTTACTGAAGCTTTCTTT. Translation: CAWSLVVTEAFF.

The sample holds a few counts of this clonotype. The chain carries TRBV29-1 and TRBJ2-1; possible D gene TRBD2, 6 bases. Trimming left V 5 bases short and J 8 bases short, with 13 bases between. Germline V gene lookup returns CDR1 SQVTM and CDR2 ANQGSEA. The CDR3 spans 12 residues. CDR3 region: CSVRGLSDEQFF. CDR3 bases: TGCAGCGTTCGAGGACTAAGCGATGAGCAGTTCTTC.

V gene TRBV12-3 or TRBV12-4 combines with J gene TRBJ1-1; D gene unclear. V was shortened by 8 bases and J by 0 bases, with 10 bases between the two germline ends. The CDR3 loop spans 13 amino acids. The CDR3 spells CASCFSVNTEAFF. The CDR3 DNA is TGTGCCAGCTGCTTCTCCGTGAACACTGAAGCTTTCTTT.